This T cell receptor beta chain was captured in a study of CD8+CD57+ T cells in acquired aplastic anemia. At the level of the study: The study obtained an average of 3.2 ug of DNA from sorted CD4+ and CD8+ cells. Study observations and caveats: Patients and controls had in common twenty-nine CD8+ CDR3 sequences.

As concerns this clonotype: Its antigen is not known. One end of the junction varies from germline; a read error may be responsible.

Selection for sequencing was limited to patients who had shown CD8+CD57+ cell expansion by flow cytometry. By the time of blood sampling, patients had still received no therapy. Genomic DNA provided the template from which TCR beta VDJ and CDR3 profiles were obtained. TCRdb re-analysed the reads in MiXCR, keeping a single row per CDR3 protein. The table lists 95,000 to 150,000 distinct CDR3 sequences, 50% to 70% of them singletons, with about 29% in the top ten. Input material: sorted CD4+, CD8+, or CD8+CD57+ T cells (not recorded which) from PBMCs. The source is a human donor with aplastic anemia.

CDR3 DNA sequence: TGTGCCAGCAGCTCGACCGGGACAGGGAATTCACCCCTCCATTTT. Translated, it gives CASSSTGTGNSPLHF. The rearrangement joins TRBV11-3 to TRBJ1-6; 9 bases line up with TRBD1. This CDR3 is built from 15 residues. Germline V lookup: CDR1 SGHNT, CDR2 YENEEA.